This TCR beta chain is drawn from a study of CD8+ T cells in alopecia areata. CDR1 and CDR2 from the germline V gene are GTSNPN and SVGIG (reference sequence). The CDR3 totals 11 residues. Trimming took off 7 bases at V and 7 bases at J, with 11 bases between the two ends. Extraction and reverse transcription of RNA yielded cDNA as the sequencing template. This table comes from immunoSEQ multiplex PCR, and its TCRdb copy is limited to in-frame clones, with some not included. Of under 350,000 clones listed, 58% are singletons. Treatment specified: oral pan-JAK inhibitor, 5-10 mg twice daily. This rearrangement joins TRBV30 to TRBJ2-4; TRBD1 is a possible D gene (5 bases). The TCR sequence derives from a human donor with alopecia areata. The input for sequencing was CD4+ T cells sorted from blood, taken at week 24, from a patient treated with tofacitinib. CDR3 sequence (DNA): TGTGCCTATGGGGCAGGGAACATTCAGTACTTC. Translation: CAYGAGNIQYF. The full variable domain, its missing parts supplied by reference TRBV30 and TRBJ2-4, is SQTIHQWPATLVQPVGSPLSLECTVEGTSNPNLYWYRQAAGRGLQLLFYSVGIGQISSEVPQNLSASRPQDRQFILSSKKLLLSDSGFYLCAYGAGNIQYFGAGTRLSVL.